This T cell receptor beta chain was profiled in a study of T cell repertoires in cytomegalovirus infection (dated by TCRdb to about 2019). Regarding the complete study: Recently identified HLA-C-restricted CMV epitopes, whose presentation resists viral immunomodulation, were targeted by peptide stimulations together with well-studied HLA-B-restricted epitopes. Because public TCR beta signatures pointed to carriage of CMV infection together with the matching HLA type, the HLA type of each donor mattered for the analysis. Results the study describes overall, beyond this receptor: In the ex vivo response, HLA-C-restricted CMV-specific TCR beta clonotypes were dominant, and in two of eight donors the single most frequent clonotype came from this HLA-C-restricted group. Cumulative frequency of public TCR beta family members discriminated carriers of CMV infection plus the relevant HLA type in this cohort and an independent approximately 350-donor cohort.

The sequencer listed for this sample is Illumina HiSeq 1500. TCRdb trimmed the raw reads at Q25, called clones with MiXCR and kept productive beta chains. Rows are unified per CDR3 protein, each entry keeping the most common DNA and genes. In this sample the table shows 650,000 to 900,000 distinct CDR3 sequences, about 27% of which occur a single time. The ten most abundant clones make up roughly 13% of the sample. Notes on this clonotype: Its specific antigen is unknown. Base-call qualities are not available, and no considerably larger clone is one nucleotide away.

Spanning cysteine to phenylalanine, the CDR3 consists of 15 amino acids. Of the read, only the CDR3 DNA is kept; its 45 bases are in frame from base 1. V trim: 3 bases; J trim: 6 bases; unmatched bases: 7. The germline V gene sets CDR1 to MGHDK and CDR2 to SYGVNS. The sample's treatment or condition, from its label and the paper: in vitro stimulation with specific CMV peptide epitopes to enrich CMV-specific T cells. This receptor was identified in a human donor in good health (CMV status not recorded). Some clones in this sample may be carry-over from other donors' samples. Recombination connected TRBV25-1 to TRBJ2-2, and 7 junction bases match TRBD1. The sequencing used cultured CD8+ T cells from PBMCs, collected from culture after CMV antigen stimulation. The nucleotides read TGTGCCAGCAGTGAGAACAGACAGGGCCCCGGGGAGCTGTTTTTT. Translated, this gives CASSENRQGPGELFF.